A selection of T cell receptor beta chains follows, all from one sample in a study of cytotoxic CD8 clonotypes in ibrutinib-treated CLL. Some clones are missing from TCRdb's copy, which holds only in-frame ones; the method was immunoSEQ multiplex PCR. The data contain more than 110,000 clones, roughly 76% of them singletons. The sequencing here drew on PBMCs, taken after 24 months of ibrutinib treatment. The receptors originated from a human donor with chronic lymphocytic leukemia. Each CDR3 is given with its conserved first and last residue. The D gene is left open where the match is weak. A clone size is listed for some rows: how often the clone was seen (once, few, many), or a class if it is expanded.

CDR3 protein,CDR3 DNA,clone size,D gene,J gene,V gene
CSVEGRDIGYTF,TGCAGCGTTGAGGGCAGGGACATAGGCTACACCTTC,NA,NA,TRBJ1-2,TRBV29-1
CASREDSTGELFF,TGTGCCAGCAGGGAGGACAGCACCGGGGAGCTGTTTTTT,once,NA,TRBJ2-2,TRBV11-1
CASTIRRGVGNQPQHF,TGTGCCAGCACCATTAGGCGGGGGGTCGGCAATCAGCCCCAGCATTTT,few,NA,TRBJ1-5,TRBV28
CASSPPGLAGVGTGELFF,TGTGCCAGCTCGCCACCGGGACTAGCGGGAGTTGGCACCGGGGAGCTGTTTTTT,NA,TRBD2,TRBJ2-2,TRBV18
CASSPRANYGYTF,TGTGCCAGCTCACCGCGGGCTAACTATGGCTACACCTTC,NA,NA,TRBJ1-2,TRBV18
CASTEQRTTYEQYF,TGTGCCAGCACCGAACAACGAACAACCTACGAGCAGTACTTC,NA,NA,TRBJ2-7,TRBV6-1
CASSPRGRGGTEAFF,TGCGCCAGCAGTCCCAGAGGCAGGGGAGGCACTGAAGCTTTCTTT,NA,NA,TRBJ1-1,TRBV23-1
CASSQDVSSGPQETQYF,TGTGCCAGCAGCCAAGATGTGTCTAGCGGGCCCCAAGAGACCCAGTACTTC,NA,TRBD2,TRBJ2-5,TRBV4-2
CASSSQKTGGDEQYF,TGTGCCAGCAGCTCCCAAAAGACAGGGGGCGACGAGCAGTACTTC,NA,TRBD1,TRBJ2-7,TRBV5-6
CAWSRPRGATNEKLFF,TGTGCCTGGAGCCGTCCGCGGGGAGCAACTAATGAAAAACTGTTTTTT,once,NA,TRBJ1-4,TRBV30
CASSPGPNSYEQYF,TGTGCCAGCTCACCGGGACCCAACTCCTACGAGCAGTACTTC,NA,NA,TRBJ2-7,TRBV18
CASTLAGGYNEQFF,TGTGCCAGCACCCTAGCGGGCGGTTACAATGAGCAGTTCTTC,NA,TRBD2,TRBJ2-1,TRBV6-5
CASSSGIPTDTQYF,TGCGCCAGCAGCTCCGGGATCCCCACAGATACGCAGTATTTT,NA,NA,TRBJ2-3,TRBV5-1
CASSLLGLGETQYF,TGTGCCAGCAGCTTACTAGGGCTAGGGGAGACCCAGTACTTC,NA,NA,TRBJ2-5,TRBV7-3
CASSPRTEAFF,TGTGCCAGCAGCCCCCGAACTGAAGCTTTCTTT,NA,NA,TRBJ1-1,TRBV9
CASSSPSLGGEAFF,TGTGCCAGTAGTTCCCCTAGCCTTGGGGGTGAAGCTTTCTTT,few,NA,TRBJ1-1,TRBV19
CASSFTTSGVYEQYF,TGTGCCAGCAGCTTTACTACTAGCGGGGTATACGAGCAGTACTTC,NA,TRBD2,TRBJ2-7,TRBV5-6
CAWSAGGGELFF,TGTGCCTGGAGTGCTGGGGGTGGTGAACTGTTTTTT,once,NA,TRBJ1-4,TRBV30
CASSPLKTERDTF,TGTGCCAGCTCACCACTTAAGACAGAGCGTGACACCTTC,NA,NA,TRBJ1-2,TRBV18
CASIGGNTIYF,TGTGCCAGCATCGGGGGGAACACCATATATTTT,NA,NA,TRBJ1-3,TRBV28
CASSAHTLPYGYTF,TGTGCCAGCAGTGCCCACACGTTACCCTATGGCTACACCTTC,NA,NA,TRBJ1-2,TRBV28
CASRRTGTDQPQHF,TGTGCCAGCAGGCGAACCGGGACCGATCAGCCCCAGCATTTT,few,NA,TRBJ1-5,TRBV6-1
CASSRGGATYSNQPQHF,TGTGCCAGCAGCCGCGGGGGGGCCACGTATAGCAATCAGCCCCAGCATTTT,once,NA,TRBJ1-5,TRBV7-9
CASQGGYNEQFF,TGTGCCTCTCAGGGGGGGTACAATGAGCAGTTCTTC,few,NA,TRBJ2-1,TRBV27
CASSWGPHYEQYF,TGTGCCAGCAGTTGGGGGCCTCACTACGAGCAGTACTTC,NA,NA,TRBJ2-7,TRBV11-3
CASSLGDRGYEQYF,TGTGCCAGCAGCTTAGGGGACAGGGGCTACGAGCAGTACTTC,NA,TRBD1,TRBJ2-7,TRBV7-8
CASSRGPRSPLHF,TGTGCCAGCTCCCGGGGTCCGCGATCACCCCTCCACTTT,NA,NA,TRBJ1-6,TRBV7-9
CASSPVGGGYTF,TGTGCCAGCAGCCCGGTGGGAGGCGGCTACACCTTC,NA,NA,TRBJ1-2,TRBV6-6
CATTGPVDYNEQFF,TGTGCCACCACGGGGCCTGTCGATTACAATGAGCAGTTCTTC,once,NA,TRBJ2-1,TRBV10-3
CASSASTELLGEQYF,TGTGCCAGCAGCGCATCGACAGAACTATTGGGGGAGCAGTACTTC,NA,NA,TRBJ2-7,TRBV9
CASSIPTSTSSYNEQFF,TGTGCCAGTAGTATCCCCACTAGCACAAGCTCCTACAATGAGCAGTTCTTC,NA,NA,TRBJ2-1,TRBV19
CASSRDLGYEQYF,TGTGCCAGCAGCCGGGACCTCGGGTACGAGCAGTACTTC,NA,NA,TRBJ2-7,TRBV9
CASSPGGLANNEQFF,TGTGCCAGCAGCCCCGGCGGACTAGCTAACAATGAGCAGTTCTTC,NA,TRBD2,TRBJ2-1,TRBV11-3
CASGLLGEQFF,TGTGCTAGTGGTTTGTTGGGTGAGCAGTTCTTC,NA,NA,TRBJ2-1,TRBV12-5
CASTTGTAEAFF,TGTGCCAGCACCACCGGGACAGCTGAAGCTTTCTTT,NA,TRBD1,TRBJ1-1,TRBV28
CASSLIGGRHEQFF,TGTGCCAGCAGCTTAATTGGGGGTCGTCATGAGCAGTTCTTC,few,NA,TRBJ2-1,TRBV7-3
CASSYSRGGAGYGYTF,TGTGCCAGCAGTTACTCACGGGGGGGCGCGGGCTATGGCTACACCTTC,NA,NA,TRBJ1-2,TRBV6-5
CASTQRGGQPQHF,TGTGCCAGCACCCAACGGGGGGGTCAGCCCCAGCATTTT,many,NA,TRBJ1-5,TRBV7-2
CASSYPIGHQSSGANVLTF,TGTGCCAGCAGCTACCCCATAGGACACCAGAGCTCTGGGGCCAACGTCCTGACTTTC,NA,NA,TRBJ2-6,TRBV9
CASSPETANSGNTIYF,TGTGCCAGCTCACCGGAGACAGCCAACTCTGGAAACACCATATATTTT,NA,NA,TRBJ1-3,TRBV18
CASSFGTGGTSTDTQYF,TGTGCCAGCAGCTTCGGTACGGGGGGAACTAGCACAGATACGCAGTATTTT,few,TRBD2,TRBJ2-3,TRBV7-9